The T cell receptor beta chain under discussion was sequenced for a study of cytomegalovirus exposure and HLA in healthy donors. Study at large: Across 350 to 500 genotyped donors, 81% landed in the Caucasian-associated ancestry cluster. Study-wide results and caveats: The sole available immune exposure information was CMV serostatus.

Researchers ran the PCR with 60 Vbeta and 13 Jbeta primers. TCRdb's table, derived via immunoSEQ multiplex PCR, lists solely in-frame clones and lacks some. The sample consists of 95,000 to 150,000 clones, around 67% of them appearing once. In its sample, this clone was seen a few times. Its antigen is not known. The J segment lost 7 bases and the V segment lost 2 bases, leaving 13 bases of the junction unmatched. The CDR3 has 18 amino acids. CDR1 and CDR2 (germline): SGHRS, YFSETQ. The receptor was isolated from a woman between 40 and 55 years old in good health and CMV-seronegative. The chain combines TRBV5-1 with TRBJ2-2; 11 bases line up with TRBD2. What was sequenced was PBMCs. This chain's CDR3 is CASSFGLAGGPDGGELFF. DNA of the CDR3: TGCGCCAGCAGCTTCGGGCTAGCGGGAGGCCCCGATGGCGGGGAGCTGTTTTTT. Drawing the rest from reference TRBV5-1 and TRBJ2-2, the complete variable domain is KAGVTQTPRYLIKTRGQQVTLSCSPISGHRSVSWYQQTPGQGLQFLFEYFSETQRNKGNFPGRFSGRQFSNSRSEMNVSTLELGDSALYLCASSFGLAGGPDGGELFFGEGSRLTVL.